These T cell receptor beta chains were read from a single sample in a study of T cells in Graves' hyperthyroidism and ophthalmopathy. Each CDR3 protein is one row after TCRdb ran MiXCR on the multiplex PCR reads. The table records about 640,000 distinct CDR3 sequences, less than 25% of them present only once. The specimen sequenced was blood. The receptor set was obtained from a man in his thirties or forties with Graves' ophthalmopathy. CDR3s include the opening cysteine and the closing phenylalanine or tryptophan. A D gene is named only where the DNA matches it firmly. Rows may omit the clone size; those that give it use once, few, many or a size class.

14 . TRBJ1-6 TRBD1 TRBV20-1 CSAAFGTADSPLHF TGCAGTGCTGCTTTCGGGACAGCCGATTCACCCCTCCACTTT
16 . TRBJ2-3 TRBD2 TRBV7-2 CASSFETSGSTDTQYF TGTGCCAGCAGCTTTGAGACTAGCGGGAGCACAGATACGCAGTATTTT
15 . TRBJ2-2 TRBD2 TRBV6-5 CASSSSGGNTGELFF TGTGCCAGCAGTTCCAGCGGGGGGAACACCGGGGAGCTGTTTTTT
16 many TRBJ1-1 . TRBV4-1 CASSQALGLMNTEAFF TGCGCCAGCAGCCAAGCCCTCGGTTTGATGAACACTGAAGCTTTCTTT
13 many TRBJ2-5 . TRBV30 CAWSVFRGETQYF TGTGCCTGGAGTGTATTCAGGGGCGAGACCCAGTACTTC
14 . TRBJ2-1 . TRBV29-1 CSVEGGVSYNEQFF TGCAGCGTTGAAGGTGGGGTCTCCTACAATGAGCAGTTCTTC
14 many TRBJ1-1 TRBD1 TRBV6-1 CASNFGTGRTEAFF TGTGCCAGCAACTTCGGGACAGGGAGGACTGAAGCTTTCTTT
14 . TRBJ2-3 . TRBV29-1 CSVEPGLHSDTQYF TGCAGCGTTGAACCCGGCCTTCATTCAGATACGCAGTATTTT
15 few TRBJ2-2 . TRBV4-2 CASSQAGKNTGELFF TGTGCCAGCAGCCAAGCGGGAAAGAACACCGGGGAGCTGTTTTTT
9 few TRBJ1-1 . TRBV28 CATGTEAFF TGTGCCACGGGCACTGAAGCTTTCTTT
15 few TRBJ2-5 TRBD1 TRBV2 CASIRGTGVQETQYF TGTGCCAGCATTCGAGGGACAGGTGTACAAGAGACCCAGTACTTC
14 few TRBJ2-5 . TRBV28 CASSRRGSRETQYF TGTGCCAGCAGTCGACGGGGGTCGCGAGAGACCCAGTACTTC
13 . TRBJ1-2 . TRBV5-1 CASSGGRTGGYTF TGCGCCAGCAGCGGGGGGCGGACTGGTGGCTACACCTTC
16 . TRBJ2-5 . TRBV3-1 CASSQGRGTSQETQYF TGTGCCAGCAGCCAAGGGCGGGGAACCTCCCAAGAGACCCAGTACTTC
12 few TRBJ1-1 . TRBV20-1 CSAANLATEAFF TGCAGTGCGGCCAATTTGGCCACTGAAGCTTTCTTT
14 few TRBJ2-5 . TRBV19 CASSISGEGETQYF TGTGCCAGTAGTATATCTGGAGAGGGGGAGACCCAGTACTTC
15 few TRBJ2-7 TRBD1 TRBV14 CASSQDRQGSPEQYF TGTGCCAGCAGCCAAGATCGACAGGGGAGTCCCGAGCAGTACTTC
15 many TRBJ2-1 TRBD2 TRBV28 CASSLPGGTYNEQFF TGTGCCAGCAGTTTGCCGGGGGGAACCTACAATGAGCAGTTCTTC
16 few TRBJ2-7 TRBD2 TRBV30 CAWSVRRTSVPYEQYF TGTGCCTGGAGTGTAAGGCGGACTAGCGTCCCCTACGAGCAGTACTTC
14 . TRBJ2-7 TRBD2 TRBV20-1 CSAGDAGLLYEQYF TGCAGTGCTGGAGATGCGGGACTACTCTACGAGCAGTACTTC
16 many TRBJ1-2 TRBD1 TRBV3-1 CASSLLPSTGAVSYTF TGTGCCAGCAGCCTCCTCCCTTCGACAGGGGCAGTGAGCTACACCTTC
15 . TRBJ1-2 . TRBV4-3 CASSQDRGLEYGYTF TGCGCCAGCAGCCAAGATCGGGGGCTCGAATATGGCTACACCTTC
16 many TRBJ2-7 . TRBV11-2 CASSSGEDRDPYEQYF TGTGCCAGCAGCTCCGGGGAGGACAGAGACCCCTACGAGCAGTACTTC
14 many TRBJ2-2 . TRBV12-3/TRBV12-4 CASSLVRNTGELFF TGTGCCAGCAGTTTGGTTCGGAACACCGGGGAGCTGTTTTTT
14 few TRBJ1-6 . TRBV9 CASSATEYNSPLHF TGTGCCAGCAGCGCGACGGAATATAATTCACCCCTCCACTTT
15 . TRBJ2-1 TRBD2 TRBV11-2 CASRRALAGYNEQFF TGTGCCAGCAGGCGGGCGCTAGCGGGATACAATGAGCAGTTCTTC
16 . TRBJ2-6 . TRBV5-8 CASSFSGSSGANVLTF TGTGCCAGCAGTTTTAGCGGTAGCTCTGGGGCCAACGTCCTGACTTTC
15 few TRBJ2-1 TRBD2 TRBV5-4 CASSFWEGHSNEQFF TGTGCCAGCAGCTTTTGGGAGGGCCATAGTAATGAGCAGTTCTTC
13 many TRBJ1-5 . TRBV12-3/TRBV12-4 CASSRNSNQPQHF TGTGCCAGCAGCAGGAATAGCAATCAGCCCCAGCATTTT
13 . TRBJ1-1 TRBD1 TRBV30 CAWGGQGTSEAFF TGTGCCTGGGGGGGACAGGGGACTAGTGAAGCTTTCTTT
15 . TRBJ1-6 . TRBV6-2/TRBV6-3 CASSYSDRLNSPLHF TGTGCCAGCAGTTACTCGGACAGACTGAATTCACCCCTCCACTTT
12 . TRBJ1-3 . TRBV4-1 CASSGPSNTIYF TGCGCCAGCAGCGGGCCATCGAACACCATATATTTT